This TCR beta chain came from a study of cytomegalovirus exposure and HLA in healthy donors. The study's findings and limits: Rare TCR sequences predominated, though certain public TCRs were found in many donors.

About this clone: Its target is not known.

PCR primers comprised 60 Vbeta and 13 Jbeta primers. Measured with immunoSEQ multiplex PCR; TCRdb has only the in-frame clones, and not every one. The profile shows 100,000 to 150,000 clones, around three fifths of them singletons. CDR3 size: 12 residues. From germline, CDR1 is SNHLY and CDR2 FYNNEI. Germline trimming cut 6 bases from V and 8 bases from J; bases unmatched to any gene: 6. The source is a woman between 35 and 50 years old in good health and CMV-seropositive. The specimen sequenced was PBMCs. The chain joins TRBV2 to TRBJ1-2; 7 bases map to TRBD1. CDR3 sequence: CASSDDRAGYTF. The CDR3 DNA is TGTGCCAGCAGCGATGACAGGGCGGGCTACACCTTC.